These T cell receptor beta chains were read from a single sample in a study of blood T cell repertoires in COVID-19. Here immunoSEQ multiplex PCR was the method, and the copy in TCRdb shows in-frame clones only, minus some. Altogether some 160,000 clones are present, approximately 84% being singletons, with the ten largest covering 11%. Sequencing input: peripheral blood. Every receptor here comes from a man aged 70-80 years with active or convalescent COVID-19. The CDR3 runs from the conserved cysteine through the conserved F or W. A D gene is named only where the DNA matches it firmly.

D gene: TRBD2
V gene: TRBV12-5
J gene: TRBJ2-5
CDR3 protein: CASGLGRLAGGLRETQYF
CDR3 DNA: TGTGCTAGTGGTTTGGGGAGACTAGCGGGGGGGCTACGGGAGACCCAGTACTTC

D gene: TRBD1
V gene: TRBV19
J gene: TRBJ1-4
CDR3 protein: CASADRGREKLFF
CDR3 DNA: TGTGCCAGTGCGGACAGGGGACGGGAAAAACTGTTTTTT

D gene: TRBD2
V gene: TRBV25-1
J gene: TRBJ2-3
CDR3 protein: CASSVLPTVAGAQYF
CDR3 DNA: TGTGCCAGCAGTGTCCTCCCGACGGTTGCGGGGGCGCAGTATTTT

D gene: TRBD2
V gene: TRBV11-2
J gene: TRBJ2-3
CDR3 protein: CASSSRGAGVMDTQYF
CDR3 DNA: TGTGCCAGCAGCTCCCGAGGAGCGGGAGTCATGGATACGCAGTATTTT

D gene: TRBD1
V gene: TRBV27
J gene: TRBJ1-1
CDR3 protein: CASSLDRGTEAFF
CDR3 DNA: TGTGCCAGCAGTTTAGACAGGGGTACTGAAGCTTTCTTT

D gene: NA
V gene: TRBV5-1
J gene: TRBJ2-7
CDR3 protein: CASSLRSQGSYEQYF
CDR3 DNA: TGCGCCAGCAGCTTGAGGTCACAGGGTTCCTACGAGCAGTACTTC

D gene: TRBD2
V gene: TRBV7-8
J gene: TRBJ2-7
CDR3 protein: CASSWARGGNYEQYF
CDR3 DNA: TGTGCCAGCAGCTGGGCCCGGGGAGGGAACTACGAGCAGTACTTC

D gene: TRBD1
V gene: TRBV4-1
J gene: TRBJ2-7
CDR3 protein: CASSQEYRGPLYEQYF
CDR3 DNA: TGCGCCAGCAGCCAAGAGTACAGGGGCCCGCTCTACGAGCAGTACTTC

D gene: NA
V gene: TRBV11-2
J gene: TRBJ1-1
CDR3 protein: CASSSRWGRGMNTEAFF
CDR3 DNA: TGTGCCAGCAGCTCCCGCTGGGGCAGGGGCATGAACACTGAAGCTTTCTTT

D gene: NA
V gene: TRBV7-2
J gene: TRBJ1-1
CDR3 protein: CASSLVVGGTEAFF
CDR3 DNA: TGTGCCAGCAGCTTAGTAGTCGGGGGAACTGAAGCTTTCTTT

D gene: TRBD1
V gene: TRBV7-2
J gene: TRBJ1-2
CDR3 protein: CASSLGTGGNYGYTF
CDR3 DNA: TGTGCCAGCAGCTTAGGGACAGGGGGTAACTATGGCTACACCTTC

D gene: TRBD1
V gene: TRBV10-3
J gene: TRBJ2-7
CDR3 protein: CAIRQTGAYEQYF
CDR3 DNA: TGTGCCATCAGGCAGACAGGGGCCTACGAGCAGTACTTC

D gene: NA
V gene: TRBV12-5
J gene: TRBJ2-3
CDR3 protein: CASGFYTDTQYF
CDR3 DNA: TGTGCTAGTGGTTTCTACACAGATACGCAGTATTTT

D gene: NA
V gene: TRBV7-2
J gene: TRBJ1-2
CDR3 protein: CASSPQGGLGGYTF
CDR3 DNA: TGTGCCAGCAGCCCCCAGGGAGGGTTAGGGGGCTACACCTTC

D gene: TRBD1
V gene: TRBV9
J gene: TRBJ1-1
CDR3 protein: CASSATGGFVTEAFF
CDR3 DNA: TGTGCCAGCAGCGCCACAGGGGGCTTTGTCACTGAAGCTTTCTTT